This TCR beta chain was identified in a study of T cell changes during pregnancy in multiple sclerosis. Repertoires were generated with immunoSEQ multiplex PCR, while TCRdb's copy carries only in-frame clones and drops some. The data hold 40,000 to 50,000 clones, with roughly nine tenths observed a single time. This CDR3 is built from 16 residues. V lost 1 base and J lost 6; bases outside the gene matches: 9. Germline lookup yields CDR1 SGHVS and CDR2 FNYEAQ. This sequence was found in a female donor with multiple sclerosis, enrolled in a pregnancy study. This chain uses TRBV7-6 with TRBJ2-7; TRBD2 aligns across 10 bases. The sample in question was CD4+ T cells from peripheral blood mononuclear cells, obtained in the first trimester of pregnancy. CDR3 in amino acids: CASSLGTSGAASEQYF. CDR3 bases: TGTGCCAGCAGCTTAGGCACTAGCGGGGCCGCGAGCGAGCAGTACTTC. Looking up the rest from reference TRBV7-6 and TRBJ2-7 gives the full variable domain: GAGVSQSPRYKVTKRGQDVALRCDPISGHVSLYWYRQALGQGPEFLTYFNYEAQQDKSGLPNDRFSAERPEGSISTLTIQRTEQRDSAMYRCASSLGTSGAASEQYFGPGTRLTVT.